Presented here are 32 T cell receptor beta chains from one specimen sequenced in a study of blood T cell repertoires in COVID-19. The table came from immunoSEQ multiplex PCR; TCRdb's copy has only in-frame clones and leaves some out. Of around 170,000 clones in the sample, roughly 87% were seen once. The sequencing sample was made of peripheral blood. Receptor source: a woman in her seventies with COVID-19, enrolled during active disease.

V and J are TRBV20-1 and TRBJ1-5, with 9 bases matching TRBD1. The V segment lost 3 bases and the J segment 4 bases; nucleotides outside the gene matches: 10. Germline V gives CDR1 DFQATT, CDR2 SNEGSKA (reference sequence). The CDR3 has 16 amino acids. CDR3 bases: TGCAGTGCTAGTATGGGACAGGGACGCCCTAATCAGCCCCAGCATTTT. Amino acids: CSASMGQGRPNQPQHF.

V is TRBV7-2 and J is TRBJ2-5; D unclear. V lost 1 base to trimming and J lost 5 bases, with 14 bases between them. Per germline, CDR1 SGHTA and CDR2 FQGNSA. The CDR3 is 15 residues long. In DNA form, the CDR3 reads TGTGCCAGCAGCTTAGGTCTCAGACTTAGGGAGACCCAGTACTTC. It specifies CASSLGLRLRETQYF.

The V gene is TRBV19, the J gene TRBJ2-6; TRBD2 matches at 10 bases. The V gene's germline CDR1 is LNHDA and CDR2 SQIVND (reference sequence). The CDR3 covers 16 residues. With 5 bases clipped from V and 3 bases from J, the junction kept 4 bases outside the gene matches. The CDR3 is CASSLAGVGGANVLTF. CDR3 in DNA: TGTGCCAGTAGTCTAGCGGGAGTAGGTGGGGCCAACGTCCTGACTTTC.

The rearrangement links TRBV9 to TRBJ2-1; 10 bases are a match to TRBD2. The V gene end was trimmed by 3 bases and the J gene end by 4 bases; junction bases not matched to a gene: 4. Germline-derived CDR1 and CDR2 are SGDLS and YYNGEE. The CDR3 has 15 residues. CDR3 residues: CASSASGSWYNEQFF. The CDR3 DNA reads TGTGCCAGCAGCGCTAGCGGGAGCTGGTACAATGAGCAGTTCTTC.

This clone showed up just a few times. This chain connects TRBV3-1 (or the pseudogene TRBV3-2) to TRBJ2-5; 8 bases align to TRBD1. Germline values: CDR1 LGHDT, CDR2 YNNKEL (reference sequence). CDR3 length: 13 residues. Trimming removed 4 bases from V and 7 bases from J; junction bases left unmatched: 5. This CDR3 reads CASSLGQGGTQYF. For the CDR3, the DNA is TGTGCCAGCAGCCTCGGACAGGGTGGGACCCAGTACTTC.

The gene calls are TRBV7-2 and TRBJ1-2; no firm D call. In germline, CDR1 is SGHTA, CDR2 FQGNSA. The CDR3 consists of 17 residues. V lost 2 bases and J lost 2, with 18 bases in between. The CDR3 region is CASSLSEGVLENYGYTF. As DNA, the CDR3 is TGTGCCAGCAGCTTATCAGAGGGAGTGTTAGAAAACTATGGCTACACCTTC.

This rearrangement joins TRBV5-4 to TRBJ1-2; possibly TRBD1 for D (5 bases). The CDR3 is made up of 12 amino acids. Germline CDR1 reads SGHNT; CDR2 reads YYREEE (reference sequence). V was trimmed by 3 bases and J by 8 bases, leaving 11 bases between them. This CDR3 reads CASSWGGTGYTF. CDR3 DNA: TGTGCCAGCAGCTGGGGGGGGACGGGCTACACCTTC.

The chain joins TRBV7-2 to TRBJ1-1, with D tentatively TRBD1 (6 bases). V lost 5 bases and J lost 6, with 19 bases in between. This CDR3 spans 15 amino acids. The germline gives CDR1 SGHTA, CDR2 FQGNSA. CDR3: CASSPRTDPSAEAFF. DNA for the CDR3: TGTGCCAGCAGCCCTAGGACAGATCCTTCCGCTGAAGCTTTCTTT.

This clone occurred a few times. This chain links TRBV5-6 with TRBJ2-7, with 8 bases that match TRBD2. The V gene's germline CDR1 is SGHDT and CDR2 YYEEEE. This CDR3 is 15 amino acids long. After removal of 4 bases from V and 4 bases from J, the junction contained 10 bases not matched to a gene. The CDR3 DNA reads TGTGCCAGCAGCGGCTCCGGGACTAGTTTTTACGAGCAGTACTTC. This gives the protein CASSGSGTSFYEQYF.

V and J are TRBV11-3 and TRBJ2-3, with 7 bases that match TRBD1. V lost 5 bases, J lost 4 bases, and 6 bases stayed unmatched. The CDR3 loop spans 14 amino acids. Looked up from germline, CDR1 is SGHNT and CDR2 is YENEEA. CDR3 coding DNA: TGTGCCAGCAGCCTCCGGACAGGATCAGATACGCAGTATTTT. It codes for CASSLRTGSDTQYF.

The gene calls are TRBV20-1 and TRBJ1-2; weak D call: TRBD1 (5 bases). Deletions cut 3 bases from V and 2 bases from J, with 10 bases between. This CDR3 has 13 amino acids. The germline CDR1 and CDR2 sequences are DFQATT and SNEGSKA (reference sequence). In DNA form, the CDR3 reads TGCAGTGCTAGTCAACAGGAGAACTATGGCTACACCTTC. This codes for CSASQQENYGYTF.

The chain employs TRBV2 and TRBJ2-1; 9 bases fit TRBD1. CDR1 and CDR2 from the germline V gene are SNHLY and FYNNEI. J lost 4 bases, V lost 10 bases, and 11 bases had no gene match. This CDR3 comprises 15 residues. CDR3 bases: TGTGCCACAACAAGACCGGGACAGGGTTACAATGAGCAGTTCTTC. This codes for CATTRPGQGYNEQFF.

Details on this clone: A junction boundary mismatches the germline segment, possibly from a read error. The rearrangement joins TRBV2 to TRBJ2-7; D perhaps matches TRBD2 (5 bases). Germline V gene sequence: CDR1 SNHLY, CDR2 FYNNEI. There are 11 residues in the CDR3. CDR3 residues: CLTRGPREQYF. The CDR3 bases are TGCCTTACGAGAGGGCCTAGGGAGCAGTACTTC.

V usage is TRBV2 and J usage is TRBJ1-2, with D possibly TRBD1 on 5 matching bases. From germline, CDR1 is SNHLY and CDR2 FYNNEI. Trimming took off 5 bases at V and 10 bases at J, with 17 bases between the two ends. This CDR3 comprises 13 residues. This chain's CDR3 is CASSPGLSSTYTF. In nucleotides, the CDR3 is TGTGCCAGCAGTCCGGGACTGTCATCCACCTACACCTTC.

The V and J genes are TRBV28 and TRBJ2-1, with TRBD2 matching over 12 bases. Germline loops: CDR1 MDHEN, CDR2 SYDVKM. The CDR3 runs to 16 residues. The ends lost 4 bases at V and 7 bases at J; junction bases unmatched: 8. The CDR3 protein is CASSSPSGRVGNEQFF. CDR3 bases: TGTGCCAGCAGTTCCCCTAGCGGGAGGGTTGGGAATGAGCAGTTCTTC.

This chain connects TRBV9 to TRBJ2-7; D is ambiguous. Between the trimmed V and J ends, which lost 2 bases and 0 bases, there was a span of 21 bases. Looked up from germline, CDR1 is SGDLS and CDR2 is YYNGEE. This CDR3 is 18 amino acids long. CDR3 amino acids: CASSVTQSNGLSSYEQYF. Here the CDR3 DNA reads TGTGCCAGCAGCGTGACTCAGTCCAACGGATTGAGCTCCTACGAGCAGTACTTC.

In DNA, the CDR3 is TGTGCCAGCAGCGAGCAACTAGCGGGGCGATTTTCCAATGAGCAGTTCTTC. Protein: CASSEQLAGRFSNEQFF. V and J are TRBV7-6 and TRBJ2-1, with 10 bases that match TRBD2. This CDR3 has 17 residues. V lost 5 bases, J lost 6 bases, and 13 bases stayed unmatched. CDR1 is SGHVS, CDR2 FNYEAQ, per germline.

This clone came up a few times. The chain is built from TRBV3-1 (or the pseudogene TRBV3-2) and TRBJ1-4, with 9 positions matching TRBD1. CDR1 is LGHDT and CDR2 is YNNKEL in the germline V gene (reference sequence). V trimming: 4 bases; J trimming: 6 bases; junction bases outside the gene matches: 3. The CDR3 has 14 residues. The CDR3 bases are TGTGCCAGCAGCCGGGGACAGGGCGATGAAAAACTGTTTTTT. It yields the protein CASSRGQGDEKLFF.

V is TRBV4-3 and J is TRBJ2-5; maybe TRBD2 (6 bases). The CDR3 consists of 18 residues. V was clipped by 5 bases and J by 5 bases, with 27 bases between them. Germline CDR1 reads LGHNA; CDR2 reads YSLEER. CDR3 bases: TGCGCCAGCAGCGAACGAACTGTCGGGGGTGGGGCGCGGGAGACCCAGTACTTC. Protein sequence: CASSERTVGGGARETQYF.

DNA for the CDR3: TGTGCCATCAGTGATGCACGGGGAGCCACCGACTATGGCTACACCTTC. It yields the protein CAISDARGATDYGYTF. The rearrangement joins TRBV10-3 to TRBJ1-2; D not resolved. In germline, CDR1 is ENHRY, CDR2 SYGVKD. The V end lost 3 bases, the J end lost 3 bases, and 17 bases lay between the germline ends. The CDR3 is made up of 16 amino acids.

CDR3 bases: TGCGCCAGCAGTCATTTTGGGACAGATCCCCAAGAGACCCAGTACTTC. It encodes CASSHFGTDPQETQYF. The chain joins TRBV4-1 to TRBJ2-5, with 7 bases lining up with TRBD1. The V segment lost 6 bases and the J segment 1 base; nucleotides outside the gene matches: 11. Per germline, CDR1 MGHRA and CDR2 YSYEKL. CDR3 length: 16 residues.

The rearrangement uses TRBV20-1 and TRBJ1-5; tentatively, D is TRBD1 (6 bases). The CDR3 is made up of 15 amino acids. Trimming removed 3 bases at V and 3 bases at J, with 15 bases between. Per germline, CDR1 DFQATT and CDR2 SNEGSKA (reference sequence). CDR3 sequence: CSASFPAGDNQPQHF. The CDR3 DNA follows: TGCAGTGCTAGTTTCCCGGCAGGGGACAATCAGCCCCAGCATTTT.

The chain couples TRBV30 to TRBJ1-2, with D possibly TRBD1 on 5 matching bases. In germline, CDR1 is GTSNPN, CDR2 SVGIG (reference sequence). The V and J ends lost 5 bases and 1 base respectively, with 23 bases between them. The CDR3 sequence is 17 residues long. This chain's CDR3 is CAWSNDGRVGGNYGYTF. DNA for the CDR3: TGTGCCTGGTCAAACGACGGCAGGGTGGGAGGTAACTATGGCTACACCTTC.

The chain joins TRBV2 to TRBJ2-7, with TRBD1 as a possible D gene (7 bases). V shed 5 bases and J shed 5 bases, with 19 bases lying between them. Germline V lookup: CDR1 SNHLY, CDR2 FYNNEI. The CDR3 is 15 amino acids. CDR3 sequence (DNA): TGTGCCAGCAGTAAAAGAGGGGGCGGCGGGGACGAGCAGTACTTC. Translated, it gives CASSKRGGGGDEQYF. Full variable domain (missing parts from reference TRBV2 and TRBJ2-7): EPEVTQTPSHQVTQMGQEVILRCVPISNHLYFYWYRQILGQKVEFLVSFYNNEISEKSEIFDDQFSVERPDGSNFTLKIRSTKLEDSAMYFCASSKRGGGGDEQYFGPGTRLTVT.

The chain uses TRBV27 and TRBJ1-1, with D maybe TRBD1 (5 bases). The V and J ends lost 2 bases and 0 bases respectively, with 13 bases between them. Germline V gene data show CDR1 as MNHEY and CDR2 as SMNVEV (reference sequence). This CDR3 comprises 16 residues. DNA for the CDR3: TGTGCCAGCAGTTTAGGGGCTCCAGCCCTGAACACTGAAGCTTTCTTT. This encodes CASSLGAPALNTEAFF.

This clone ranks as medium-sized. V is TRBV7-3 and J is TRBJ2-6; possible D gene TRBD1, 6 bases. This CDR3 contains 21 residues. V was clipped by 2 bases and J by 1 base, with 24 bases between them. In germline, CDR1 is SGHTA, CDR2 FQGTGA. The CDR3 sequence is CASSLWQPRTAPASGANVLTF. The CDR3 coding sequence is TGTGCCAGCAGCTTATGGCAACCCAGGACAGCCCCGGCTTCTGGGGCCAACGTCCTGACTTTC.

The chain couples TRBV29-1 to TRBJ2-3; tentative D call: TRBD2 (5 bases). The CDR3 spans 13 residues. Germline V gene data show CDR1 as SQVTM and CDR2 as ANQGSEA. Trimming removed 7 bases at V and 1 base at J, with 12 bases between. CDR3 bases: TGCAGCGATCGGGATTCGGGCACAGATACGCAGTATTTT. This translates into CSDRDSGTDTQYF.

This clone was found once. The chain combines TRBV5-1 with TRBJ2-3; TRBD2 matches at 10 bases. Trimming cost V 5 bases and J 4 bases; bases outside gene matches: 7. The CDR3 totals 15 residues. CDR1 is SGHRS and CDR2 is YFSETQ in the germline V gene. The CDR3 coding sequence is TGCGCCAGCAGATTTAGCGGGAGGATTGCAGATACGCAGTATTTT. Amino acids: CASRFSGRIADTQYF.

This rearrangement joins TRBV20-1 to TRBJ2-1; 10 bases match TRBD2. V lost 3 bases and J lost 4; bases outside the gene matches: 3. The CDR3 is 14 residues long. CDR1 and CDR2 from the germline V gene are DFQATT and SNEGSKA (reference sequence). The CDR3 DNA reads TGCAGTGCTAGTAGCGGGAGGCCGTACAATGAGCAGTTCTTC. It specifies CSASSGRPYNEQFF.

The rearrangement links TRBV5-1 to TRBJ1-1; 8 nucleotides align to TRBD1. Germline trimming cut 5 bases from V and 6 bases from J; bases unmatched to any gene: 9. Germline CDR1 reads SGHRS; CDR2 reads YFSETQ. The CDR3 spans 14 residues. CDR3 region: CASRIQGEGAEAFF. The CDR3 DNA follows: TGCGCCAGCAGAATACAGGGGGAGGGCGCTGAAGCTTTCTTT.

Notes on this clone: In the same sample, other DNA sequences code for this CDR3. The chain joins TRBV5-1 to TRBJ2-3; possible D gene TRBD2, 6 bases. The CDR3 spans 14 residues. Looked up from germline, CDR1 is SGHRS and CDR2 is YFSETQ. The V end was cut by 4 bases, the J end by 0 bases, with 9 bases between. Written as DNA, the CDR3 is TGCGCCAGCAGCCCCAGCGGGAGCACAGATACGCAGTATTTT. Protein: CASSPSGSTDTQYF.

CDR3 sequence reads: CASSLSGRSTDTQYF. For the CDR3, the DNA is TGTGCCAGCAGCTTATCTGGCCGTAGCACAGATACGCAGTATTTT. V usage is TRBV13 and J usage is TRBJ2-3; D unclear. Trimming cost V 2 bases and J 0 bases, with 9 bases left between them. CDR3 length equals 15 residues. Germline CDR1 is PRHDT and CDR2 is FYEKMQ (reference sequence).